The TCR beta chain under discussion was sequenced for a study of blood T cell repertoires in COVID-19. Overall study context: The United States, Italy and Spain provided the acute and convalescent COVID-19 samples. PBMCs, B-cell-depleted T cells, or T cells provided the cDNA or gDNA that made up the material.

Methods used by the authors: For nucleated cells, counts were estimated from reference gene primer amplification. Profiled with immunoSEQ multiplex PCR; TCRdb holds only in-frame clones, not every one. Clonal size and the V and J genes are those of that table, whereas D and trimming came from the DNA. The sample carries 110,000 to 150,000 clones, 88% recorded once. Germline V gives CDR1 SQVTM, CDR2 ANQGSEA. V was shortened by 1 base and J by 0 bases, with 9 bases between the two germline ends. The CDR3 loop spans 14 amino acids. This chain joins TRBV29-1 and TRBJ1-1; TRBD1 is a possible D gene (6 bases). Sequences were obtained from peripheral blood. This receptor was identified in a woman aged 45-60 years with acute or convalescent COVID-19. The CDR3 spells CSVEARTVNTEAFF. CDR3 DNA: TGCAGCGTTGAAGCTAGGACAGTGAACACTGAAGCTTTCTTT. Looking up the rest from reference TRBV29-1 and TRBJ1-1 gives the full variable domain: SAVISQKPSRDICQRGTSLTIQCQVDSQVTMMFWYRQQPGQSLTLIATANQGSEATYESGFVIDKFPISRPNLTFSTLTVSNMSPEDSSIYLCSVEARTVNTEAFFGQGTRLTVV.